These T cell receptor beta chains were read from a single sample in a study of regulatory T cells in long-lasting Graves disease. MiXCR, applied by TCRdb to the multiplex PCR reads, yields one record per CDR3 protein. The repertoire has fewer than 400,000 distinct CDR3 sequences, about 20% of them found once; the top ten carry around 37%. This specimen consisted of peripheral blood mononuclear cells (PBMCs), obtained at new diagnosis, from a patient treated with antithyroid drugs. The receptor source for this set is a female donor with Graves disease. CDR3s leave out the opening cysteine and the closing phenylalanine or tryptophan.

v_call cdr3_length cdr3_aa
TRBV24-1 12 ATSDLPGTGELF
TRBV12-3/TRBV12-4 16 ASSPSREREMAAYEQY
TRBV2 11 ASGFTKTDTQY
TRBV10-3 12 AISTGTTTDTQY
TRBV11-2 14 ASSPLGGRDFGEQY
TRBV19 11 ASSIEGSGELF
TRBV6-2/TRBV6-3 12 ASSGDRGSDEQF
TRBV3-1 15 ASSPPTSGTFPGELF
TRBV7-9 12 ASRATRGEETQY
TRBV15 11 ATVERSNEKLF
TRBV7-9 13 ASSYGHQGDTEAF
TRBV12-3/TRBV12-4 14 ASSLPHRGSGNTIY
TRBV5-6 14 ASSSGTSVPGDEQF
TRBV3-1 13 ASSPYGGGGHEQF
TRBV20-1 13 SARDRIAGGLQQY
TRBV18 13 ASSPAGTGLQPQH
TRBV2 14 ASRAPGGRKYNEQF
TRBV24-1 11 ATSAQGFPEAF
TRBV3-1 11 ASSQDLAGERY
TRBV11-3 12 ASSSLTGGSPLH
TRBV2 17 ASSTTSGDGSSAAYEQY
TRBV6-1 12 ASSKPQKDKPQH